This T cell receptor (beta chain) was sequenced in a study of blood T cell repertoires in COVID-19 (TCRdb year 2020). Regarding the study in general: Collaborator samples came from the United States, Italy and Spain and covered acute and convalescent phases of COVID-19. The samples were drawn from two sources: the first 160 participants of the ongoing ImmuneRACE study, and over 1,000 subjects contributed by 6 global collaborators. Deeply sampled blood TCRbeta repertoires from subjects exposed to, actively infected with, or recovered from COVID-19 were included in the dataset. The sample metadata nearly always contained a de-identified subject ID, COVID-19 status, age in years and sex. The material from the prospective study consisted of cDNA or gDNA derived from T cells, B-cell-depleted T cells, or PBMCs. The repertoires were released in a freely available public database meant as a resource for research on the immune response to SARS-CoV-2. Where available, HLA class I and class II types were taken from metadata supplied by the sample provider and were not determined by assay-based typing.

V loses 5 bases of germline sequence and J loses 8 bases, and the interval between the two ends is 16 bases. The CDR3 covers 15 residues, taking in both the cysteine and the phenylalanine. Just CDR3 DNA is preserved here, 45 bases in frame from base 1. CDR1 and CDR2 were assigned from the germline V gene as SNHLY and FYNNEI. Remarks on this clone: The antigen it binds to is not known. Base-call qualities are not available, and no considerably larger clone is one nucleotide away.

TCRbeta CDR3 regions were amplified from genomic DNA using the immunoSEQ Assay, a bias-controlled multiplex PCR. Per the original workflow: The number of nucleated cells in each sample was estimated by amplification of reference gene primers within the assay. To quantify the absolute abundance of each unique TCRbeta CDR3 rearrangement, sequence reads were collapsed and filtered. For each sample, productive Simpson clonality was calculated as the square root of Simpson's diversity index over productive rearrangements. As stored in TCRdb, this immuneACCESS dataset retains in-frame rearrangements with V and J assigned. A fraction of the clones does not appear; measured against another copy, unresolved V genes explain less than half of the discrepancy, and the remainder lacks a known reason. V and J calls and clone size are given by that table; D and trimming were obtained from the DNA. This sample gives about 480,000 clones in total; roughly nine tenths of them show up just once. The ten largest clones add up to roughly 8% of the sample.

What the work shows at the level of the full study, not this receptor alone: Clinical and demographic metadata were provided uncurated, with the amount varying by source and participant.

Enrolling through a virtual design, the prospective study's participants ranged in age from roughly 18 to 95 years and lived across 20 to 30 United States geographic areas. Cohort assignment in the prospective study relied on participant-reported clinical history from a screening survey and a study questionnaire. ImmuneRACE Cohort 3 recovered participants were defined by two consecutive negative NP/OP PCR tests, healthcare professional clearance, or symptom resolution. In the prospective study, whole blood, serum and a nasopharyngeal or oropharyngeal swab were collected from each participant by mobile phlebotomists. Prospective study participants could optionally give additional blood draws and questionnaires over an approximately two-month period. Blood samples from the prospective study were shipped frozen or at room temperature prior to DNA extraction.

Source material: PBMCs or T cells enriched from blood (not recorded which). The clonotype was recovered from a woman in her sixties who had recovered from COVID-19. Recombination connected TRBV2 to TRBJ1-6; the D gene is perhaps TRBD1, on 5 matching bases. The nucleotide sequence reads TGTGCCAGCAGTCTCCGGTGGGGGGGGGATTCACCCCTCCACTTT. It codes for CASSLRWGGDSPLHF.